This TCR beta chain was profiled in a study of T-cell memory formation after mild COVID-19. Study background: TCR clustering was largely donor specific.

This CDR3 region has 15 residues. The germline CDR1 and CDR2 sequences are MGHRA and YSYEKL. Trimming removed 2 bases from V and 2 bases from J; junction bases left unmatched: 5. To note about this clonotype: Its antigen is not identified.

TCRdb called the 5' RACE reads again in MiXCR, with one record for every CDR3 protein. The sample lists approximately 48,000 distinct CDR3 sequences; around 7.3% were seen once. The study's findings and limits: Pre-infection memory contained some responding clones, which suggested that cross-reactive memory had joined. Clones that contracted from day 15 to 85 had balanced CD4/CD8; later expanders were CD4+ biased. Second-wave clones with a day 37 peak had unconfirmed SARS-CoV-2 specificity.

The chain joins TRBV4-1 to TRBJ2-7; 8 bases are a match to TRBD1. The source material was PBMCs or a T cell subset sorted from them (not recorded which). The receptor's source is a young man who had mild COVID-19 (a few samples of this study predate the infection). Cell type and time point are not known. The CDR3 sequence is CASSQRTGTPYEQYF. In DNA form, the CDR3 reads TGCGCCAGCAGCCAACGGACAGGGACGCCCTACGAGCAGTACTTC.